What follows are 7 T cell receptor beta chains derived from one specimen sequenced in a study of blood T cells in healthy people across ages (dated by TCRdb to 2015 to 2017). The receptor library was made with 5' RACE. The sequencer was an Illumina HiSeq 2500. The second PCR ran for about 6 to 12 cycles and used a J-beta primer mix along with a sample-barcoded 5' primer. In TCRdb, the public reads were trimmed at Q25 with fastp and aligned with MiXCR, with productive beta chains retained. Every entry covers one CDR3 protein and lists the most common genes and DNA from its rows. The sample table contains 600,000 or so distinct CDR3 sequences; only one count was recorded for about 28% of them. The biggest ten clones account for around a sixth of the sample. The source material was blood. The receptors here all came from a woman older than 75 in good health.

The gene calls are TRBV6-1 and TRBJ2-2; D may match TRBD1 or TRBD2 (6 bases each). CDR3 size: 15 residues. Trimming cost V 6 bases and J 5 bases, with 16 bases left between them. Germline CDR1 MNHNS, CDR2 SASEGT. The DNA of the CDR3 is TGTGCCAGCAGGGAAATGAGGGGGAGGACCGGGGAGCTGTTTTTT. Translated, it gives CASREMRGRTGELFF.

A few counts support this clonotype. Possible read error: a much larger clone is one base away. The V call is TRBV6-2 or TRBV6-3, the J call TRBJ2-7; D not resolved. The CDR3 has 13 amino acids. CDR1 MNHEY and CDR2 SVGEGT come from the germline V gene. V was clipped by 11 bases and J by 6 bases, with 20 bases between them. The CDR3 DNA reads TGTGCCGCCACCAGACCGGCGCCCCTCGAGCAGTACTTC. As protein: CAATRPAPLEQYF.

Comment on this clonotype: This may be a read error: a much more frequent sequence differs by one nucleotide. The rearrangement uses TRBV20-1 and TRBJ2-5; 7 nucleotides line up with TRBD1. CDR1 DFQATT and CDR2 SNEGSKA come from the germline V gene (reference sequence). The CDR3 is 14 residues long. CDR3 DNA: TGCGGTGCTAGAGATTGGGGACAGCAAGAGACCCAGTACTTC. This codes for CGARDWGQQETQYF.

This clonotype was found a few times. In DNA form, the CDR3 reads TGCGCCAGCAGCTGGGGGGACAGGGATTCAACTAATGAAAAACTGTTTTTT. Translated, it gives CASSWGDRDSTNEKLFF. The chain couples TRBV5-1 to TRBJ1-4, with 9 bases matching TRBD1. The V gene end was trimmed by 3 bases and the J gene end by 0 bases; junction bases not matched to a gene: 6. In germline, CDR1 is SGHRS, CDR2 YFSETQ. This CDR3 is 17 amino acids long.

The chain couples TRBV24-1 to TRBJ1-3; 8 positions match TRBD1. Germline assignment: CDR1 KGHDR and CDR2 SFDVKD. J was trimmed by 4 bases and V by 5 bases; bases with no gene match: 24. The CDR3 loop spans 21 amino acids. CDR3 nucleotides: TGTGCCACCAGTGTCCTTGAGAGGGAAAGGGGTACAGGGGGAAGAGGAAACACCATATATTTT. It yields the protein CATSVLERERGTGGRGNTIYF.

As to this clonotype: A read error may explain this, as a much larger clone is one base away. The CDR3 DNA follows: TGCAGTGCTACCGAAAGCGTCGGCCAATACGAGCAGTTCTTC. Protein sequence: CSATESVGQYEQFF. The genes are TRBV20-1 and TRBJ2-1; no firm D call. The V gene lost 4 bases and the J gene lost 10 bases, with 20 bases spanning the gap. Germline CDR1 reads DFQATT; CDR2 reads SNEGSKA (reference sequence). The CDR3 runs to 14 residues.

Many counts were recorded for this clonotype. The chain carries TRBV4-2 and TRBJ2-5; TRBD2 aligns across 9 bases. The germline gives CDR1 LGHNA, CDR2 YNFKEQ. The J segment lost 2 bases and the V segment lost 0 bases, leaving 10 bases of the junction unmatched. The CDR3 spans 18 residues. The CDR3 DNA sequence: TGTGCCAGCAGCCAAGACCCCCCCGCGGGGGGGCGTCAAGAGACCCAGTACTTC. It encodes CASSQDPPAGGRQETQYF.